Listed below are T cell receptor beta chains from one sample, sequenced in a study of shared clonotypes between healthy human individuals. The repertoire was sequenced with immunoSEQ multiplex PCR; TCRdb's copy has only in-frame clones and lacks some. The repertoire holds about 2 million clones, with about 95% as singletons. The material sequenced was naive CD8+ T cells sorted from blood. All receptors derive from a man between 18 and 35 years old in good health. Both conserved end residues are part of each CDR3. D genes are given only for firm matches. Rows may omit the clone size; those that give it use once, few, many or a size class.

D | size | J | V | CDR3 | DNA
TRBD1 | . | TRBJ1-4 | TRBV27 | CASTSTGGNEKLFF | TGTGCCAGCACCTCGACAGGGGGCAATGAAAAACTGTTTTTT
. | . | TRBJ2-7 | TRBV11-2 | CASSQVLYEQYF | TGTGCCAGCAGCCAGGTCTTATACGAGCAGTACTTC
. | . | TRBJ1-3 | TRBV5-4 | CASFEGSGNTIYF | TGTGCCAGCTTTGAGGGGAGCGGAAACACCATATATTTT
. | once | TRBJ2-7 | TRBV27 | CASSRDSYEQYF | TGTGCCAGCAGTCGTGACAGCTACGAGCAGTACTTC
. | . | TRBJ2-2 | TRBV11-2 | CASPGPTGELFF | TGTGCCAGCCCCGGGCCCACCGGGGAGCTGTTTTTT
. | . | TRBJ1-6 | TRBV5-1 | CASSLGDGDSPLHF | TGCGCCAGCAGCTTGGGGGACGGGGATTCACCCCTCCACTTT
TRBD1 | once | TRBJ1-4 | TRBV4-1 | CASSARTGDEKLFF | TGCGCCAGCAGCGCACGGACAGGGGATGAAAAACTGTTTTTT
TRBD1 | few | TRBJ1-1 | TRBV6-6 | CASSSKGQGANTEAFF | TGTGCCAGCAGTTCTAAGGGACAGGGGGCAAACACTGAAGCTTTCTTT
. | . | TRBJ2-3 | TRBV13 | CASSLGLADTQYF | TGTGCCAGCAGCTTAGGCCTTGCGGATACGCAGTATTTT
. | . | TRBJ2-1 | TRBV6-1 | CATNNPTDSYNEQFF | TGTGCCACCAACAACCCGACAGACAGCTACAATGAGCAGTTCTTC
TRBD2 | . | TRBJ2-2 | TRBV6-6 | CASSYGGLADTGELFF | TGTGCCAGCAGTTACGGGGGACTAGCAGACACCGGGGAGCTGTTTTTT
. | . | TRBJ2-7 | TRBV5-5 | CASSLAPPGTYEQYF | TGTGCCAGCAGCTTGGCGCCCCCTGGGACCTACGAGCAGTACTTC
. | . | TRBJ2-1 | TRBV27 | CASSLGITAYNEQFF | TGTGCCAGCAGTTTGGGGATTACCGCCTACAATGAGCAGTTCTTC
. | . | TRBJ2-5 | TRBV7-2 | CASSPTGFDETQYF | TGTGCCAGCAGCCCAACAGGATTTGACGAGACCCAGTACTTC
TRBD1 | . | TRBJ2-5 | TRBV5-1 | CASSLDRGEETQYF | TGCGCCAGCAGCTTGGACAGGGGGGAAGAGACCCAGTACTTC
TRBD2 | . | TRBJ2-1 | TRBV4-3 | CASSQTSGSGGEQFF | TGCGCCAGCAGCCAAACTAGCGGGAGCGGAGGTGAGCAGTTCTTC
TRBD1 | . | TRBJ2-5 | TRBV29-1 | CSVDPGQAETQYF | TGCAGCGTTGATCCGGGACAGGCAGAGACCCAGTACTTC
TRBD1 | . | TRBJ1-3 | TRBV6-1 | CASSETSGQGVFFGNTIYF | TGTGCCAGCAGTGAAACATCCGGACAGGGGGTTTTCTTCGGAAACACCATATATTTT
. | once | TRBJ2-3 | TRBV5-6 | CASSLSMSSTDTQYF | TGTGCCAGCAGCTTGTCGATGTCCTCCACAGATACGCAGTATTTT
TRBD2 | . | TRBJ2-7 | TRBV4-1 | CASSQRVAGPYEQYF | TGCGCCAGCAGCCAAAGGGTAGCGGGTCCCTACGAGCAGTACTTC
. | . | TRBJ2-7 | TRBV7-6 | CASSRGVGQLYEQYF | TGTGCCAGCAGTCGCGGGGTTGGGCAGCTCTACGAGCAGTACTTC
TRBD1 | . | TRBJ2-7 | TRBV28 | CASSFTGDYEQYF | TGTGCCAGCAGTTTCACAGGGGACTACGAGCAGTACTTC
TRBD2 | . | TRBJ2-5 | TRBV7-8 | CASSLLRGGFKTQYF | TGTGCCAGCAGCCTCTTGCGGGGGGGCTTTAAGACCCAGTACTTC
. | . | TRBJ1-2 | TRBV6-5 | CASSYAYGYTF | TGTGCCAGCAGTTACGCTTATGGCTACACCTTC
. | . | TRBJ1-1 | TRBV5-1 | CASSLWNVGAEAFF | TGCGCCAGCAGCTTGTGGAATGTCGGGGCTGAAGCTTTCTTT
. | . | TRBJ2-2 | TRBV5-4 | CASSLGPAPQGFLDTGELFF | TGTGCCAGCAGCTTGGGTCCGGCCCCACAGGGTTTCCTGGACACCGGGGAGCTGTTTTTT
. | once | TRBJ1-1 | TRBV5-1 | CASSLVGTEAFF | TGCGCCAGCAGCTTGGTCGGAACAGAAGCTTTCTTT
. | . | TRBJ1-2 | TRBV9 | CASTAGHLNGYTF | TGTGCCAGCACTGCGGGCCACCTGAATGGCTACACCTTC
TRBD2 | once | TRBJ2-1 | TRBV7-8 | CASSLTTSGGGEQFF | TGTGCCAGCAGCTTGACGACTAGCGGAGGGGGGGAGCAGTTCTTC
TRBD2 | . | TRBJ2-3 | TRBV27 | CASRAGTSGFTDTQYF | TGTGCCAGCAGAGCCGGGACTAGCGGTTTCACAGATACGCAGTATTTT
. | . | TRBJ1-3 | TRBV4-1 | CASSQDRGWGENTIYF | TGCGCCAGCAGCCAAGATAGGGGATGGGGGGAAAACACCATATATTTT
. | . | TRBJ1-2 | TRBV9 | CASRGPLNGYTF | TGTGCCAGCAGAGGGCCCCTCAATGGCTACACCTTC
. | . | TRBJ1-2 | TRBV25-1 | CASSVGADGYTF | TGTGCCAGCAGTGTAGGGGCGGATGGCTACACCTTC
. | . | TRBJ2-2 | TRBV5-6 | CASRNAGSGGELFF | TGTGCCAGCAGAAACGCGGGATCGGGCGGGGAGCTGTTTTTT
TRBD2 | . | TRBJ2-5 | TRBV7-8 | CASSSTSSGSGTQYF | TGTGCCAGCAGCTCGACTAGCTCAGGTTCGGGGACCCAGTACTTC
. | . | TRBJ2-7 | TRBV7-9 | CASSLPSGMGSYEQYF | TGTGCCAGCAGCCTACCCTCAGGGATGGGGTCCTACGAGCAGTACTTC
. | few | TRBJ2-7 | TRBV4-1 | CASSQEEGLYEQYF | TGCGCCAGCAGCCAAGAAGAGGGGCTTTACGAGCAGTACTTC
TRBD2 | . | TRBJ2-1 | TRBV7-9 | CASSLPPSGRSSYNEQFF | TGTGCCAGCAGCTTACCTCCTAGCGGGAGGAGCTCCTACAATGAGCAGTTCTTC
. | . | TRBJ2-7 | TRBV29-1 | CSVESPSSYEQYF | TGCAGCGTTGAATCTCCGAGCTCCTACGAGCAGTACTTC
. | . | TRBJ1-4 | TRBV7-8 | CASSLVGGGLPLGEKLFF | TGTGCCAGCAGCTTAGTGGGGGGTGGTCTCCCGCTAGGAGAAAAACTGTTTTTT
TRBD2 | . | TRBJ2-5 | TRBV7-8 | CASSSGLEETQYF | TGTGCCAGCAGCTCCGGACTAGAAGAGACCCAGTACTTC